The 10 T cell receptor beta chains below come from one sample, sequenced in a study of molecular identifiers for immune sequencing clone quantification. TCRdb processed the PCR reads anew with MiXCR; each CDR3 protein has one entry. The sample shows about 68,000 distinct CDR3 sequences, 15% to 20% of them seen only once. Specimen: naive CD8+ T cells from blood, with Jurkat cell RNA spiked in. The subset: FACS-sorted CD8+CD4-CCR7+CD45RA+ naive T cells. These receptors were taken from a human donor in good health. Some libraries in this study had Jurkat cell RNA spiked in.

With respect to this clonotype: In this CDR3 the conserved last residue, phenylalanine or tryptophan, is missing, so a read error is likely. The chain has TRBV4-1 and TRBJ2-7; D uncertain. CDR1 MGHRA and CDR2 YSYEKL come from the germline V gene. This CDR3 contains 13 residues. The CDR3 loop reads CAGSSIAIHEQYL. In nucleotides, the CDR3 is TGCGCCGGCAGCTCCATAGCTATCCACGAGCAGTACCTC.

This clonotype was detected ten times or more. This chain connects TRBV6-1 to TRBJ2-3; TRBD1 aligns across 7 bases. Trimming cost V 4 bases and J 6 bases; bases outside gene matches: 10. Germline CDR1 MNHNS, CDR2 SASEGT. CDR3 length equals 15 residues. DNA for the CDR3: TGTGCCAGCAGTGCTCAGGAGAGGGGGCTTGATACGCAGTATTTT. Its protein product is CASSAQERGLDTQYF.

Details on this clonotype: A much larger clone differs from this one at a single base, so this may be a read error. This chain links TRBV27 with TRBJ2-1; 9 nucleotides agree with TRBD2. The germline gives CDR1 MNHEY, CDR2 SMNVEV (reference sequence). With 8 bases clipped from V and 9 bases from J, the junction kept 14 bases outside the gene matches. This CDR3 has 15 amino acids. The CDR3 coding sequence is TGTGCCAGCGCTCTGGCGGGAGGGCCCCACAGTGAGCAGTTCTTC. Its translation: CASALAGGPHSEQFF.

On this clonotype itself: A much bigger clone sits one base away, suggesting this may be a read error. J is TRBJ2-5 and V is TRBV13; D might be TRBD2 (5 bases). The CDR3 length is 16 residues. Between the trimmed V and J ends, which lost 5 bases and 2 bases, there was a span of 18 bases. CDR1 is PRHDT, CDR2 FYEKMQ, per germline (reference sequence). In DNA form, the CDR3 reads TGTGCCAGCAGCCCCTCCTCACTAGAGAGGCAAGAGACCCAGTACTTC. It yields the protein CASSPSSLERQETQYF.

The chain carries TRBV9 and TRBJ2-3; 8 positions agree with TRBD2. Germline V CDR1 and CDR2: SGDLS, YYNGEE. Trimming took 4 bases from V and 2 from J; bases not matched to a gene: 3. The CDR3 is 14 residues long. The CDR3 DNA is TGTGCCAGCAGCCATAGCGGGGACACAGATACGCAGTATTTT. It is translated as CASSHSGDTDTQYF.

This clonotype showed up just a few times. This chain uses TRBV6-6 with TRBJ2-5; D is unclear. V was cut by 0 bases and J by 7 bases, with 9 bases left in between. This CDR3 has 13 residues. Germline V gene lookup returns CDR1 MNHNY and CDR2 SVGAGI (reference sequence). CDR3 in amino acids: CASSYSLLGTQYF. The CDR3, as DNA: TGTGCCAGCAGTTACTCTCTGCTTGGGACCCAGTACTTC.

In regard to this clonotype: At one boundary the junction diverges from the germline segment, which might be a read error. This chain connects TRBV4-2 to TRBJ1-5, with TRBD1 as a possible D gene (5 bases). Germline CDR1 is LGHNA and CDR2 is YNFKEQ. This CDR3 is built from 18 residues. CDR3 protein: CASSQGGPLFVEDQPQHF. The CDR3, as DNA: TGTGCCAGCAGCCAAGGGGGCCCCCTTTTTGTGGAAGATCAGCCCCAGCATTTC.

The chain has TRBV7-9 and TRBJ2-7; tentatively, D is TRBD1 or TRBD2 (5 bases each). The germline V gene encodes CDR1 SEHNR and CDR2 FQNEAQ (reference sequence). This CDR3 region has 13 residues. The V end lost 5 bases, the J end lost 2 bases, and 10 bases lay between the germline ends. In nucleotides, the CDR3 is TGTGCCAGCAGCGACGGGGCGCCCTACGAGCAGTACTTC. Amino acids: CASSDGAPYEQYF.

This clonotype has more than one count but fewer than ten. The chain joins TRBV27 to TRBJ2-7; 9 bases are a match to TRBD2. The germline V gene encodes CDR1 MNHEY and CDR2 SMNVEV (reference sequence). V shed 3 bases, J shed 4 bases, and the junction held 10 bases outside the gene matches. CDR3 length equals 16 residues. CDR3 nucleotide sequence: TGTGCCAGCAGTTTTAAGGCTAGCGGGATTGGGTACGAGCAGTACTTC. This encodes CASSFKASGIGYEQYF.

Notes on this clonotype: This may stem from a read error, because a much larger clone lies one nucleotide away. The V call is TRBV2, the J call TRBJ2-1; 7 nucleotides align to TRBD2. Per germline, CDR1 SNHLY and CDR2 FYNNEI. The trim removed 2 bases at V and 2 bases at J, leaving 6 bases unmatched. This CDR3 spans 16 amino acids. The CDR3 region has the DNA TGTGCCAGCAGTGAAACAGGACGGGGGGCCTACAATGAGCAGTTCTTC. It specifies CASSETGRGAYNEQFF.